This TCR beta chain was found in a study of T cell repertoires in cytomegalovirus infection. At the level of the study: CMV epitopes in the study were HLA-C-restricted (recently identified) and HLA-B-restricted (well studied). It was the public TCR beta signatures that indicated both CMV infection and matching HLA type.

As concerns this clonotype: Antigen: not known.

Germline CDR1 and CDR2: SGHVS and FNYEAQ. This CDR3 spans 17 amino acids. Trimming cost V 5 bases and J 9 bases; bases outside gene matches: 11. TCRdb re-called the reads with MiXCR, one entry per CDR3 protein. The table has about a million distinct CDR3 sequences, approximately 32% seen once. Study findings and constraints: Ex vivo responses were dominated by HLA-C-restricted CMV-specific TCR beta clonotypes. Summed frequency of shared TCR beta families picked out CMV carriers who also had the relevant HLA.

The sequence derives from a human donor in good health (CMV status not recorded). Some clones in this sample may be carry-over from other donors' samples. This chain joins TRBV7-6 and TRBJ2-1, with TRBD2 matching 15 bases. The starting material was cultured CD8+ T cells from PBMCs, obtained from culture after CMV antigen stimulation. The CDR3 coding sequence is TGTGCCAGCAGCAACATCCCGGGACTAGCGGGGGGAAGTGAGCAGTTCTTC. Translating it yields CASSNIPGLAGGSEQFF.